Each of the 26 T cell receptor beta chains below was sequenced from the same sample in a study of shared T cell receptors in the human thymus. Only in-frame clones appear in the TCRdb table, and some are missing; sequencing was by immunoSEQ multiplex PCR. Of over 450,000 clones listed, approximately 78% are singletons. The sample was also linked to a second study, of human thymus T cells.

Specimen: thymocytes. These receptors were taken from a boy under two years old with a congenital heart defect.

The V gene is TRBV15, the J gene TRBJ1-1; 11 nucleotides agree with TRBD1. The V segment lost 3 bases and the J segment 5 bases; nucleotides outside the gene matches: 11. The CDR3 runs 17 residues. CDR1 is LNHNV, CDR2 YYDKDF, per germline (reference sequence). CDR3 sequence: CATSRPGQGAGKTEAFF. CDR3 in DNA: TGTGCCACCAGCAGGCCTGGACAGGGGGCCGGGAAGACTGAAGCTTTCTTT.

The V and J genes are TRBV7-9 and TRBJ2-7, with 9 positions matching TRBD2. Germline V gene data show CDR1 as SEHNR and CDR2 as FQNEAQ (reference sequence). The V gene end was trimmed by 1 base and the J gene end by 0 bases; junction bases not matched to a gene: 10. The CDR3 has 18 amino acids. In DNA form, the CDR3 reads TGTGCCAGCAGCTTAGGGCTAGCGGGACCATTGAACTCCTACGAGCAGTACTTC. Translated: CASSLGLAGPLNSYEQYF.

This clone was seen a handful of times. The CDR3 coding sequence is TGTGCCAGCAGCTCGACAGGGTACCACACCGGGGAGCTGTTTTTT. This encodes CASSSTGYHTGELFF. The V gene is TRBV5-4, the J gene TRBJ2-2; the match to TRBD1 covers 7 bases. J lost 3 bases, V lost 3 bases, and 5 bases had no gene match. CDR1 SGHNT and CDR2 YYREEE come from the germline V gene (reference sequence). The CDR3 is 15 amino acids.

The CDR3 region is CASSSIPGPRGGYEQYF. As DNA, the CDR3 is TGTGCCAGCAGTTCCATACCGGGACCCCGCGGAGGGTACGAGCAGTACTTC. The V and J genes are TRBV6-7 and TRBJ2-7, with a possible D match to TRBD2 (6 bases). TRBV6-7 is labeled an ORF, and its function is uncertain. The CDR3 covers 17 residues. Trimming took 4 bases from V and 4 from J, leaving 23 bases between them.

This clone was seen only once. Likely a read error: the CDR3 ends without its conserved phenylalanine or tryptophan. It is unclear where the CDR3 begins or ends on the DNA, so no DNA is shown, and the CDR3 is as TCRdb lists it. The chain uses TRBV2 and TRBJ1-2; the table's D call, TRBD1, has no DNA check behind it. Germline loops: CDR1 SNHLY, CDR2 FYNNEI. The CDR3 is 12 residues long, ends included. The CDR3 loop is CASSDLGQTAKI.

The genes are TRBV14 and TRBJ2-7; 8 bases align to TRBD1. With 0 bases clipped from V and 6 bases from J, the junction kept 7 bases outside the gene matches. The germline V gene encodes CDR1 SGHDN and CDR2 FVKESK. The CDR3 runs 15 residues. CDR3 DNA sequence: TGTGCCAGCAGCCAAGAGTGGCACAGGGGGGCCGAGCAGTACTTC. Encoded protein: CASSQEWHRGAEQYF.

The chain joins TRBV11-2 to TRBJ1-3; 10 bases align to TRBD1. There are 14 residues in the CDR3. The V segment lost 5 bases and the J segment 5 bases; nucleotides outside the gene matches: 3. Germline V gene lookup returns CDR1 SGHAT and CDR2 FQNNGV. CDR3 nucleotides: TGTGCCAGCAGCGAGACAGGGGGCAGAAACACCATATATTTT. Amino acid sequence: CASSETGGRNTIYF.

The rearrangement joins TRBV10-3 to TRBJ1-5; D might be TRBD1 (6 bases). Deletions cut 6 bases from V and 2 bases from J, with 8 bases between. Germline V lookup: CDR1 ENHRY, CDR2 SYGVKD. The CDR3 is 13 amino acids. The CDR3 loop is CAIRQGCNQPQHF. The DNA of the CDR3 is TGTGCCATCAGACAGGGTTGCAATCAGCCCCAGCATTTT.

The chain couples TRBV12-5 to TRBJ2-7; 7 nucleotides line up with TRBD1. The junction had 8 bases not matched to a gene; V was cut back by 7 bases and J by 2 bases. This CDR3 has 14 amino acids. Looked up from germline, CDR1 is LGHNT and CDR2 is FRNRAP. The CDR3 here is CASARGQTTYEQYF. In DNA form, the CDR3 reads TGTGCTAGTGCCCGGGGACAGACGACCTACGAGCAGTACTTC.

This clone was counted a single time. The rearrangement uses TRBV5-4 and TRBJ2-5, with 11 positions matching TRBD2. The V and J ends lost 3 bases and 4 bases, in that order; junction bases with no gene match: 8. The CDR3 loop spans 16 amino acids. From germline, CDR1 is SGHNT and CDR2 YYREEE (reference sequence). CDR3 in DNA: TGTGCCAGCAGCTCCATTCTAGCGGGAGGCCGAGAGACCCAGTACTTC. Translating it yields CASSSILAGGRETQYF.

The chain uses TRBV4-1 and TRBJ1-3, with D uncertain. Between the trimmed V and J ends, which lost 3 bases and 8 bases, there was a span of 17 bases. This CDR3 is built from 15 residues. Germline-derived CDR1 and CDR2 are MGHRA and YSYEKL. The CDR3 here is CASSQDPGLLYTIYF. The DNA for the CDR3 is TGCGCCAGCAGCCAGGATCCAGGCCTTTTATACACCATATATTTT.

DNA of the CDR3: TGTGCCAGCAGTCCACGGACTAGCGGCCCGAGCTCCTACGAGCAGTACTTC. This sequence encodes CASSPRTSGPSSYEQYF. V and J are TRBV27 and TRBJ2-7; 10 bases map to TRBD2. From germline, CDR1 is MNHEY and CDR2 SMNVEV (reference sequence). With 5 bases clipped from V and 0 bases from J, the junction kept 10 bases outside the gene matches. The CDR3 runs 17 residues.

The chain has TRBV7-2 and TRBJ1-5; D is undetermined. CDR1 is SGHTA, CDR2 FQGNSA, per germline. V was pared by 3 bases and J by 0 bases, with 9 bases between. The CDR3 length is 15 residues. CDR3 loop: CASSLGRHSNQPQHF. The CDR3 bases are TGTGCCAGCAGCTTGGGGAGACATAGCAATCAGCCCCAGCATTTT.

The J gene is TRBJ2-4, the V gene TRBV27; 8 positions agree with TRBD2. The germline gives CDR1 MNHEY, CDR2 SMNVEV (reference sequence). CDR3 length equals 16 residues. The V and J ends lost 5 bases and 0 bases, in that order; junction bases with no gene match: 6. CDR3 coding DNA: TGTGCCAGCAGTACCAGCGGGGGCCTAGCCAAAAACATTCAGTACTTC. Its protein product is CASSTSGGLAKNIQYF.

This chain connects TRBV2 to TRBJ2-7, with D maybe TRBD2 (5 bases). The V gene's germline CDR1 is SNHLY and CDR2 FYNNEI. The V end lost 1 base, the J end lost 3 bases, and 10 bases lay between the germline ends. The CDR3 runs to 14 residues. CDR3 coding DNA: TGTGCCAGCAGTGAAGGCCGAGACTACTACGAGCAGTACTTC. This codes for CASSEGRDYYEQYF.

The chain recombines TRBV6-5 with TRBJ2-5; 13 bases line up with TRBD2. Looked up from germline, CDR1 is MNHEY and CDR2 is SVGAGI. The CDR3 is 15 amino acids. V lost 6 bases, J lost 11 bases, and 12 bases stayed unmatched. The CDR3 region has the DNA TGTGCCAGCAGCCGTACTAGCGGGAGGGCCGGGGAGCAGTACTTC. This encodes CASSRTSGRAGEQYF.

V is TRBV7-9 and J is TRBJ1-2; D is perhaps TRBD1 (6 bases). V gave up 5 bases and J gave up 2 bases, with 12 bases separating them. CDR1 and CDR2 from the germline V gene are SEHNR and FQNEAQ (reference sequence). The CDR3 is 14 amino acids. The CDR3 DNA sequence: TGTGCCAGCAGCCTTCAGGGGCGGAACTATGGCTACACCTTC. It codes for CASSLQGRNYGYTF.

As regards this clone: The missing conserved phenylalanine or tryptophan at the end of this CDR3 makes a read error likely. The chain carries TRBV4-1 and TRBJ2-2, with TRBD2 as a possible D gene (6 bases). The germline gives CDR1 MGHRA, CDR2 YSYEKL. Trimming took off 1 base at V and 5 bases at J, with 17 bases between the two ends. The CDR3 spans 17 residues. The CDR3 DNA follows: TGCGCCAGCAGCCAAGTCTTGAAACAAAGCGGGACCGGGGAGCTGTTTTGT. It codes for CASSQVLKQSGTGELFC.

This chain joins TRBV5-1 and TRBJ2-7; 9 bases align to TRBD1. From germline, CDR1 is SGHRS and CDR2 YFSETQ. The CDR3 is 15 residues long. The junction had 10 bases not matched to a gene; V was cut back by 6 bases and J by 3 bases. The CDR3 bases are TGCGCCAGCACTCCGGACAGGGGCAGGGTCTACGAGCAGTACTTC. It encodes CASTPDRGRVYEQYF.

The chain is built from TRBV4-1 and TRBJ2-5, with 7 bases fitting TRBD2. J lost 4 bases, V lost 0 bases, and 11 bases had no gene match. The CDR3 length is 17 residues. Germline V gives CDR1 MGHRA, CDR2 YSYEKL. The CDR3 DNA follows: TGCGCCAGCAGCCAAGATAGAGGACGGGAGGCTCTAGAGACCCAGTACTTC. It codes for CASSQDRGREALETQYF.

The chain recombines TRBV7-3 with TRBJ2-3, with D perhaps TRBD1 (6 bases). The CDR3 length is 18 residues. Germline CDR1 is SGHTA and CDR2 is FQGTGA. Trimming took off 1 base at V and 2 bases at J, with 19 bases between the two ends. The CDR3 sequence: CASSLIATGTTLTDTQYF. The CDR3 coding sequence is TGTGCCAGCAGCTTAATCGCTACCGGGACAACCCTCACAGATACGCAGTATTTT.

The chain uses TRBV4-3 and TRBJ2-7; D possibly corresponds to TRBD2 (5 bases). With 0 bases removed from V and 4 bases from J, the gap between germline ends came to 16 bases. The CDR3 totals 16 residues. CDR1 and CDR2 (germline): LGHNA, YSLEER. Here the CDR3 reads CASSQDTAGVGYEQYF. The DNA of the CDR3 is TGCGCCAGCAGCCAAGATACGGCGGGCGTTGGGTACGAGCAGTACTTC.

The gene calls are TRBV28 and TRBJ1-1, with TRBD1 as a possible D gene (6 bases). Germline V gene data show CDR1 as MDHEN and CDR2 as SYDVKM. The V gene lost 5 bases and the J gene lost 7 bases, with 17 bases spanning the gap. CDR3 length: 14 residues. The CDR3 loop reads CASSIRTAGVEAFF. The CDR3 nucleotides read TGTGCCAGCAGTATTCGGACAGCTGGTGTTGAAGCTTTCTTT.

For the CDR3, the DNA is TGTGCCAGCAGTCGGACATTCTTGAGCACTGAAGCTTTCTTT. It specifies CASSRTFLSTEAFF. The rearrangement links TRBV25-1 to TRBJ1-1; D perhaps matches TRBD1 (5 bases). Germline values: CDR1 MGHDK, CDR2 SYGVNS. The V gene lost 5 bases and the J gene lost 4 bases, with 14 bases spanning the gap. The CDR3 runs 14 residues. Drawing the rest from reference TRBV25-1 and TRBJ1-1, the complete variable domain is EADIYQTPRYLVIGTGKKITLECSQTMGHDKMYWYQQDPGMELHLIHYSYGVNSTEKGDLSSESTVSRIRTEHFPLTLESARPSHTSQYLCASSRTFLSTEAFFGQGTRLTVV.

This clone has only a few counts. The chain links TRBV7-9 to TRBJ2-6; D is perhaps TRBD2 (6 bases). This CDR3 is 16 amino acids long. Germline V gene sequence: CDR1 SEHNR, CDR2 FQNEAQ (reference sequence). The V end lost 0 bases, the J end lost 2 bases, and 8 bases lay between the germline ends. The CDR3 DNA reads as TGTGCCAGCAGCTTAGCGGGGGGACCTGGGGCCAACGTCCTGACTTTC. Translated, it gives CASSLAGGPGANVLTF.

The chain combines TRBV4-2 with TRBJ1-1; TRBD1 matches 8 bases. After removal of 1 base from V and 3 bases from J, the junction contained 22 bases not matched to a gene. CDR3 size: 21 residues. CDR1 is LGHNA, CDR2 YNFKEQ, per germline. In DNA form, the CDR3 reads TGTGCCAGCAGCCAAGCCCGGACAGGGAGTAGGGGAGGCTTAAAGGACACTGAAGCTTTCTTT. Residues: CASSQARTGSRGGLKDTEAFF.